This TCR beta chain was profiled in a study of response to subunit inactivated influenza vaccine. MiXCR, applied by TCRdb to the RT-PCR reads, yields one record per CDR3 protein. Of 800,000 or so distinct CDR3 sequences in the sample, 21% were seen once. This clonotype was found a few times. Antigen specificity is unknown. Findings and limits, study-wide: After each seasonal influenza vaccination, few new T cells are recruited, the authors suggested.

The CDR3 loop spans 14 amino acids. The V gene's germline CDR1 is SQVTM and CDR2 ANQGSEA. The V and J ends lost 2 bases and 3 bases, in that order; junction bases with no gene match: 5. Sequenced here: PBMCs from blood, sampled around 5 days after vaccination. The chain couples TRBV29-1 to TRBJ2-3; 7 bases fit TRBD2. The origin of this receptor is a man in his forties or fifties who received an inactivated influenza vaccine. The CDR3 sequence: CSVERGSGTDTQYF. CDR3 DNA: TGCAGCGTTGAACGCGGGAGCGGGACAGATACGCAGTATTTT.